This is a list of T cell receptor beta chains from one sample in a study of blood T cell repertoires in COVID-19. This table comes from immunoSEQ multiplex PCR, and its TCRdb copy is limited to in-frame clones, with some not included. Among about 130,000 clones listed, approximately 83% were seen once. Sequenced input: peripheral blood. Every receptor here comes from a woman aged 45 to 65 who had recovered from COVID-19. The CDR3 runs from the conserved cysteine through the conserved F or W. The order of the fields is D gene, V gene, CDR3 protein. A D gene is named only where the DNA matches it firmly.

d_gene: NA; v_gene: TRBV29-1; CDR3aa: CSVEDPQGSTDTQYF
d_gene: NA; v_gene: TRBV6-2/TRBV6-3; CDR3aa: CASSYIDEQFF
d_gene: TRBD2; v_gene: TRBV7-9; CDR3aa: CASSLFWGGGLAGANEQFF
d_gene: NA; v_gene: TRBV30; CDR3aa: CAWSTGDTQYF
d_gene: TRBD2; v_gene: TRBV6-5; CDR3aa: CASSPARAGYYEQYF
d_gene: NA; v_gene: TRBV5-1; CDR3aa: CASSWGGLGSNQPQHF
d_gene: NA; v_gene: TRBV5-1; CDR3aa: CASSLTGSNNSPLHF
d_gene: NA; v_gene: TRBV6-4; CDR3aa: CASSPSASTDTQYF
d_gene: NA; v_gene: TRBV19; CDR3aa: CASIRQGSPGANVLTF
d_gene: TRBD2; v_gene: TRBV14; CDR3aa: CASSLGLDNEQFF
d_gene: NA; v_gene: TRBV15; CDR3aa: CATSTGGVSVETQYF
d_gene: TRBD2; v_gene: TRBV24-1; CDR3aa: CATSDYELGRGAQFF
d_gene: NA; v_gene: TRBV7-9; CDR3aa: CASSLGLGGLNTEAFF
d_gene: TRBD1; v_gene: TRBV18; CDR3aa: CASSVGQGVYNEQFF
d_gene: TRBD2; v_gene: TRBV7-9; CDR3aa: CASSLGLAGVTETQYF
d_gene: NA; v_gene: TRBV7-9; CDR3aa: CASSLGHRNGGYTF
d_gene: NA; v_gene: TRBV9; CDR3aa: CASSEGLRPYEQYF
d_gene: TRBD1; v_gene: TRBV7-7; CDR3aa: CAPTHLRAGGDQPQHF
d_gene: NA; v_gene: TRBV28; CDR3aa: CASIAAAGPYEQYF
d_gene: TRBD1; v_gene: TRBV5-1; CDR3aa: CASSVRGITGELFF